The 16 T cell receptor beta chains in this list originate from one sample, sequenced in a study of blood T cell repertoires in COVID-19. Repertoires were generated with immunoSEQ multiplex PCR, while TCRdb's copy carries only in-frame clones and drops some. The sample yields about 68,000 clones, 86% seen once. The material sequenced was peripheral blood. The receptors stem from a man under 40 with acute or convalescent COVID-19.

The CDR3 here is CASSRQGLAAYNEQFF. As DNA, the CDR3 is TGTGCCAGCAGCCGACAAGGACTAGCGGCTTACAATGAGCAGTTCTTC. The chain carries TRBV7-6 and TRBJ2-1; 10 bases align to TRBD2. V lost 5 bases, J lost 4 bases, and 8 bases stayed unmatched. The CDR3 totals 16 residues. Germline values: CDR1 SGHVS, CDR2 FNYEAQ.

The rearrangement uses TRBV7-3 and TRBJ2-2; 7 bases fit TRBD2. The CDR3 extends over 15 amino acids. J was trimmed by 3 bases and V by 3 bases; bases with no gene match: 4. CDR1 is SGHTA, CDR2 FQGTGA, per germline. The CDR3 DNA reads TGTGCCAGCAGCTTGGTTAGCGGGTACACCGGGGAGCTGTTTTTT. Its translation is CASSLVSGYTGELFF.

This clone appeared once. V gene TRBV6-5 combines with J gene TRBJ2-7; TRBD1 aligns across 9 bases. After removal of 5 bases from V and 2 bases from J, the junction contained 4 bases not matched to a gene. From germline, CDR1 is MNHEY and CDR2 SVGAGI. This CDR3 is 14 amino acids long. The CDR3 is CASSPGTGPYEQYF. The CDR3 nucleotides are TGTGCCAGCAGTCCCGGGACAGGGCCCTACGAGCAGTACTTC.

The J gene is TRBJ1-5, the V gene TRBV7-9, with a possible D match to TRBD1 (5 bases). CDR1 SEHNR and CDR2 FQNEAQ come from the germline V gene (reference sequence). Deletions cut 2 bases from V and 3 bases from J, with 11 bases between. The CDR3 contains 15 residues. CDR3 coding DNA: TGTGCCAGCAGCTTATCGGGGGGGAACAATCAGCCCCAGCATTTT. This codes for CASSLSGGNNQPQHF. The full variable domain, in which reference TRBV7-9 and TRBJ1-5 provide the parts outside the CDR3, is DTGVSQNPRHKITKRGQNVTFRCDPISEHNRLYWYRQTLGQGPEFLTYFQNEAQLEKSRLLSDRFSAERPKGSFSTLEIQRTEQGDSAMYLCASSLSGGNNQPQHFGDGTRLSIL.

CDR3 in amino acids: CASSPRTGAGDTQYF. The CDR3 region has the DNA TGTGCCAGTAGTCCGCGGACAGGGGCTGGAGATACGCAGTATTTT. The chain couples TRBV19 to TRBJ2-3; 9 nucleotides agree with TRBD1. V was pared by 5 bases and J by 5 bases, with 8 bases of the junction left unmatched. CDR1 and CDR2 from the germline V gene are LNHDA and SQIVND (reference sequence). CDR3 length: 15 amino acids.

The J gene is TRBJ2-2, the V gene TRBV9; D gene uncertain. Deletions cut 0 bases from V and 4 bases from J, with 10 bases between. CDR1 is SGDLS and CDR2 is YYNGEE in the germline V gene. This CDR3 is built from 15 residues. As DNA, the CDR3 is TGTGCCAGCAGCGTAGGTTTAGCTGGCACCGGGGAGCTGTTTTTT. Translation gives CASSVGLAGTGELFF.

V gene TRBV6-5 combines with J gene TRBJ2-2, with TRBD1 matching over 7 bases. Germline V CDR1 and CDR2: MNHEY, SVGAGI. The ends lost 6 bases at V and 7 bases at J; junction bases unmatched: 5. The CDR3 runs 13 residues. This chain's CDR3 is CASRQGSGGELFF. CDR3 in DNA: TGTGCCAGCAGACAGGGGAGTGGCGGGGAGCTGTTTTTT.

The V and J genes are TRBV24-1 and TRBJ2-1; D possibly corresponds to TRBD1 (6 bases). The CDR3 runs to 16 residues. From germline, CDR1 is KGHDR and CDR2 SFDVKD. Between the trimmed V and J ends, which lost 4 bases and 0 bases, there was a span of 12 bases. CDR3 sequence reads: CATSEGQISSYNEQFF. CDR3 sequence (DNA): TGTGCCACCAGTGAGGGACAAATAAGCTCCTACAATGAGCAGTTCTTC.

The V and J genes are TRBV5-5 and TRBJ2-2, with D possibly TRBD1 on 5 matching bases. CDR3 length equals 17 residues. Deletions cut 4 bases from V and 5 bases from J, with 21 bases between. The V gene's germline CDR1 is SGHKS and CDR2 YYEKEE (reference sequence). CDR3 sequence reads: CASSLSDSTPRTGELFF. The CDR3 DNA is TGTGCCAGCAGCCTGTCCGACAGCACCCCCCGAACCGGGGAGCTGTTTTTT.

This clone has just a few counts. V usage is TRBV7-2 and J usage is TRBJ1-3; D perhaps matches TRBD1 (5 bases). V was cut by 1 base and J by 0 bases, with 10 bases left in between. CDR1 is SGHTA and CDR2 is FQGNSA in the germline V gene. The length of the CDR3 is 16 residues. CDR3: CASSLGPGGSGNTIYF. CDR3 nucleotides: TGTGCCAGCAGCTTAGGTCCGGGGGGCTCTGGAAACACCATATATTTT.

The chain is built from TRBV6-1 and TRBJ1-2, with 8 positions matching TRBD1. Unmatched junction bases numbered 5, after V lost 6 bases and J lost 2 bases. The CDR3 is 14 residues long. Germline CDR1 MNHNS, CDR2 SASEGT. CDR3 nucleotide sequence: TGTGCCAGCAGCGACAGGGGTAGGAACTATGGCTACACCTTC. The encoded protein is CASSDRGRNYGYTF.

The chain recombines TRBV19 with TRBJ2-2; 8 nucleotides match TRBD2. From germline, CDR1 is LNHDA and CDR2 SQIVND (reference sequence). The CDR3 length is 15 residues. The trim removed 5 bases at V and 4 bases at J, leaving 6 bases unmatched. The CDR3, as DNA: TGTGCCAGTAGTCCACTAGCGGTCCGCACCGGGGAGCTGTTTTTT. The encoded protein is CASSPLAVRTGELFF.

The chain combines TRBV27 with TRBJ2-1; D may be TRBD1 (7 bases). The germline CDR1 and CDR2 sequences are MNHEY and SMNVEV (reference sequence). Trimming stripped 3 bases from V and 4 bases from J, with 16 bases between. This CDR3 contains 16 residues. The CDR3 coding sequence is TGTGCCAGCAGTTTGAAGCAGGGGGGCAATTACAATGAGCAGTTCTTC. This gives the protein CASSLKQGGNYNEQFF.

This clone has only a few counts. The V gene is TRBV18, the J gene TRBJ1-3; D gene ambiguous. V was shortened by 3 bases and J by 7 bases, with 19 bases between the two germline ends. The CDR3 consists of 16 residues. Germline V lookup: CDR1 KGHSH, CDR2 LQKENI. CDR3 amino acids: CASSPPRVPGRNTIYF. CDR3 coding DNA: TGTGCCAGCTCACCGCCTCGGGTGCCGGGTCGGAACACCATATATTTT. Drawing the rest from reference TRBV18 and TRBJ1-3, the complete variable domain is NAGVMQNPRHLVRRRGQEARLRCSPMKGHSHVYWYRQLPEEGLKFMVYLQKENIIDESGMPKERFSAEFPKEGPSILRIQQVVRGDSAAYFCASSPPRVPGRNTIYFGEGSWLTVV.

This chain joins TRBV2 and TRBJ2-7; D is perhaps TRBD2 (6 bases). The CDR3 runs to 11 residues. Trimming left V 6 bases short and J 6 bases short, with 9 bases between. The germline gives CDR1 SNHLY, CDR2 FYNNEI. The CDR3 loop is CASRYSGEQYF. Here the CDR3 DNA reads TGTGCCAGCAGGTATAGCGGCGAGCAGTACTTC.

The rearrangement joins TRBV11-2 to TRBJ2-7, with a weak D call TRBD1 (8 bases). This CDR3 has 18 residues. Trimming stripped 3 bases from V and 3 bases from J, with 24 bases between. Looked up from germline, CDR1 is SGHAT and CDR2 is FQNNGV. The CDR3 nucleotides read TGTGCCAGCAGCTTCACCTGGGGGGGGTTGGACAGGGACTACGAGCAGTACTTC. It translates to CASSFTWGGLDRDYEQYF.